The T cell receptor beta chain described here comes from a study of T cells in Graves' hyperthyroidism and ophthalmopathy. In regard to this clonotype: What it binds is unknown.

RNA transcripts gave rise to amplified TCR beta CDR3 regions. An initial round of RT-PCR targeting the TCR CDR3 relied on the HTBI primer set. In TCRdb, the multiplex PCR reads were re-called with MiXCR into one record per CDR3 protein. This sample has some 600,000 distinct CDR3 sequences; about 45% occur once, and the top ten carry 8.2%. Stable hyperthyroidism: no ophthalmopathy progression over 18 months of follow-up. With a duration under 2 months, the hyperthyroidism was newly diagnosed in patients aged 18 to 65. The CDR3 is 16 amino acids. V lost 0 bases to trimming and J lost 4 bases; unmatched junction nucleotides: 5. Per germline, CDR1 SNHLY and CDR2 FYNNEI. Overall study results and limits: Ophthalmopathy and stable hyperthyroidism were told apart by a 13 V-J model. Researchers found most expanded thyroid clonotypes above 0.001 in blood as well.

The sequence was obtained from a woman under 30 with Graves' hyperthyroidism. The sequenced sample consisted of peripheral blood or thyroid tissue (not recorded which). V usage is TRBV2 and J usage is TRBJ1-2; 10 bases agree with TRBD1. Written as DNA, the CDR3 is TGTGCCAGCAGTGAAGCGGGGACAGGGGTAGGCTATGGCTACACCTTC. Encoded protein: CASSEAGTGVGYGYTF.